Listed here are 17 T cell receptor beta chains from one sample, sequenced in a study of shared clonotypes between healthy human individuals. Libraries were prepared by immunoSEQ multiplex PCR; TCRdb keeps only in-frame clonotypes and omits some of them. The sample has over a million clones, about four fifths seen once; the top ten hold around 0.61%. The sequenced sample consisted of memory CD4+ T cells from PBMCs. The subset here: CD45RA-negative fraction. The receptors originated from a man younger than 35 in good health. Some clones in this sample may be carry-over from other donors' samples.

The chain employs TRBV29-1 and TRBJ2-7; TRBD1 or TRBD2 may be the D gene (6 bases each). Germline V lookup: CDR1 SQVTM, CDR2 ANQGSEA. The ends were cut back, 6 bases at V and 3 bases at J, with 15 bases in the middle. The CDR3 contains 13 residues. The CDR3 sequence is CSVYKAGHYEQYF. The CDR3 DNA reads as TGCAGCGTCTACAAGGCGGGACACTACGAGCAGTACTTC.

As concerns this clone: This same CDR3 is encoded by further DNA sequences in the sample. V gene TRBV2 combines with J gene TRBJ2-7, with 10 bases matching TRBD1. Looked up from germline, CDR1 is SNHLY and CDR2 is FYNNEI. This CDR3 is 14 amino acids long. Trimming removed 5 bases from V and 1 base from J; junction bases left unmatched: 2. The chain's CDR3 is CASSPGQGSYEQYF. The CDR3 region has the DNA TGTGCCAGCAGTCCGGGACAGGGGTCCTACGAGCAGTACTTC.

The chain employs TRBV7-6 and TRBJ2-7, with D perhaps matching TRBD1 or TRBD2 (6 bases each). CDR3 length: 13 residues. Germline V CDR1 and CDR2: SGHVS, FNYEAQ. Trimming left V 3 bases short and J 2 bases short, with 8 bases between. CDR3 region: CASSLGGPYEQYF. CDR3 coding DNA: TGTGCCAGCAGCTTGGGGGGCCCCTACGAGCAGTACTTC. Supplemented by reference TRBV7-6 and TRBJ2-7, the full variable domain reads GAGVSQSPRYKVTKRGQDVALRCDPISGHVSLYWYRQALGQGPEFLTYFNYEAQQDKSGLPNDRFSAERPEGSISTLTIQRTEQRDSAMYRCASSLGGPYEQYFGPGTRLTVT.

V usage is TRBV28 and J usage is TRBJ2-7; 8 positions match TRBD2. The CDR3 is 16 residues long. The germline gives CDR1 MDHEN, CDR2 SYDVKM. With 7 bases clipped from V and 2 bases from J, the junction kept 13 bases outside the gene matches. In DNA form, the CDR3 reads TGTGCCAGCACTAATCGGGGGGGCGGGACCACCTACGAGCAGTACTTC. It is translated as CASTNRGGGTTYEQYF.

The chain uses TRBV7-2 and TRBJ2-3; 9 bases match TRBD2. The CDR3 is 16 amino acids. After removal of 5 bases from V and 4 bases from J, the junction contained 10 bases not matched to a gene. Germline V gene data show CDR1 as SGHTA and CDR2 as FQGNSA. The DNA of the CDR3 is TGTGCCAGCAGCCCCCCGGGCGGGAGGGCCTCAGATACGCAGTATTTT. It yields the protein CASSPPGGRASDTQYF. Variable domain in full (rest from reference TRBV7-2 and TRBJ2-3): GAGVSQSPSNKVTEKGKDVELRCDPISGHTALYWYRQSLGQGLEFLIYFQGNSAPDKSGLPSDRFSAERTGGSVSTLTIQRTQQEDSAVYLCASSPPGGRASDTQYFGPGTRLTVL.

This clone has a single count. The chain links TRBV5-1 to TRBJ2-7; TRBD2 aligns across 11 bases. Trimming removed 4 bases from V and 5 bases from J; junction bases left unmatched: 5. CDR1 SGHRS and CDR2 YFSETQ come from the germline V gene. The CDR3 is 14 amino acids. The CDR3 loop is CASSPRGLADEQYF. The CDR3 DNA sequence: TGCGCCAGCAGCCCGAGGGGACTAGCGGACGAGCAGTACTTC.

This clone is a singleton in its sample. Being one base from a much bigger clone, this may be a read error. DNA of the CDR3: TGCGCCAGCAGCTTCACAGCGAACACTGAAGCTTTCTTT. Encoded protein: CASSFTANTEAFF. The chain is built from TRBV5-1 and TRBJ1-1; unclear D gene. CDR1 is SGHRS and CDR2 is YFSETQ in the germline V gene. Trimming shortened V by 2 bases and J by 1 base, and 6 bases separated the two germline ends. The CDR3 is made up of 13 amino acids.

V gene TRBV29-1 combines with J gene TRBJ2-3, with D possibly being TRBD1 or TRBD2 (5 bases each). V lost 1 base to trimming and J lost 2 bases, with 16 bases between them. The CDR3 extends over 16 amino acids. Germline CDR1 is SQVTM and CDR2 is ANQGSEA. CDR3 sequence (DNA): TGCAGCGTTGAAGGGGGGTACAGAGGTACCACAGATACGCAGTATTTT. Its protein product is CSVEGGYRGTTDTQYF.

The chain combines TRBV6-5 with TRBJ1-3; TRBD1 matches 7 bases. CDR3 length: 15 amino acids. CDR1 and CDR2 (germline): MNHEY, SVGAGI. V was pared by 6 bases and J by 2 bases, with 7 bases of the junction left unmatched. This CDR3 is CASSASQGTGNTIYF. In nucleotides, the CDR3 is TGTGCCAGCAGCGCATCACAGGGGACTGGAAACACCATATATTTT.

This rearrangement joins TRBV7-9 to TRBJ2-3; D remains unclear. The germline V gene has CDR1 SEHNR and CDR2 FQNEAQ (reference sequence). The CDR3 runs to 12 residues. Deletions cut 6 bases from V and 5 bases from J, with 9 bases between. CDR3 nucleotides: TGTGCCAGCAGTCCAAGTATAGATACGCAGTATTTT. This sequence encodes CASSPSIDTQYF. The variable domain in full, with the rest retrieved from reference TRBV7-9 and TRBJ2-3, is DTGVSQNPRHKITKRGQNVTFRCDPISEHNRLYWYRQTLGQGPEFLTYFQNEAQLEKSRLLSDRFSAERPKGSFSTLEIQRTEQGDSAMYLCASSPSIDTQYFGPGTRLTVL.

The rearrangement links TRBV5-6 to TRBJ2-7, with 9 positions matching TRBD1. Trimming took 4 bases from V and 5 from J; bases not matched to a gene: 10. Germline V gene sequence: CDR1 SGHDT, CDR2 YYEEEE. This CDR3 contains 15 residues. The DNA for the CDR3 is TGTGCCAGCAGCAGTCAAAACAGGGGGCGACACGAGCAGTACTTC. Protein: CASSSQNRGRHEQYF.

The chain recombines TRBV2 with TRBJ2-3; 11 bases match TRBD2. CDR1 SNHLY and CDR2 FYNNEI come from the germline V gene. The V and J ends lost 10 bases and 1 base, in that order; junction bases with no gene match: 7. This CDR3 has 15 residues. CDR3 amino acids: CATTSGRVGTDTQYF. In nucleotides, the CDR3 is TGTGCCACCACTAGCGGGAGAGTTGGCACAGATACGCAGTATTTT.

On this clone: Other DNA variants within this sample encode the same CDR3. This chain connects TRBV28 to TRBJ2-5; D call uncertain. Trimming left V 6 bases short and J 3 bases short, with 5 bases between. The CDR3 is 11 residues long. Germline-derived CDR1 and CDR2 are MDHEN and SYDVKM. CDR3 in amino acids: CASSKEETQYF. CDR3 DNA: TGTGCCAGCAGCAAGGAAGAGACCCAGTACTTC.

The V call is TRBV4-1, the J call TRBJ2-2; 7 bases are shared with TRBD2. CDR1 and CDR2 from the germline V gene are MGHRA and YSYEKL. CDR3 length equals 16 residues. The V segment lost 4 bases and the J segment 0 bases; nucleotides outside the gene matches: 5. CDR3 region: CASSPGGSANTGELFF. The CDR3 nucleotides are TGCGCCAGCAGCCCGGGGGGATCGGCGAACACCGGGGAGCTGTTTTTT.

This rearrangement joins TRBV6-6 to TRBJ2-7; D is undetermined. Germline CDR1 MNHNY, CDR2 SVGAGI (reference sequence). The CDR3 consists of 15 residues. The V gene lost 5 bases and the J gene lost 5 bases, with 19 bases spanning the gap. Here the CDR3 DNA reads TGTGCCAGCAGTCCTGATTGGGCGAGGTCCCACGAGCAGTACTTC. It encodes CASSPDWARSHEQYF.

V usage is TRBV19 and J usage is TRBJ2-3, with 10 bases fitting TRBD1. Germline V lookup: CDR1 LNHDA, CDR2 SQIVND (reference sequence). CDR3 length: 16 amino acids. V was clipped by 8 bases and J by 1 base; unmatched bases: 9. This CDR3 reads CASEKTGTGGTDTQYF. CDR3 in DNA: TGTGCCAGTGAAAAAACCGGGACAGGGGGCACAGATACGCAGTATTTT.

This clone has just a few counts. The sample holds other DNA sequences that translate to the same CDR3. The rearrangement uses TRBV18 and TRBJ1-5, with no clear D. V lost 2 bases and J 4 bases, leaving 6 bases between the germline ends. Germline V lookup: CDR1 KGHSH, CDR2 LQKENI. The CDR3 spans 13 residues. The CDR3 nucleotides read TGTGCCAGCTCACCAACGGGGAATCAGCCCCAGCATTTT. Its protein is CASSPTGNQPQHF.